A selection of T cell receptor beta chains follows, all from one sample in a study of CD8+CD57+ T cells in acquired aplastic anemia. One entry per CDR3 protein, called by TCRdb with MiXCR from the reads. The table records about 210,000 distinct CDR3 sequences, approximately 60% of them present only once. The sample consisted of sorted CD4+, CD8+, or CD8+CD57+ T cells (not recorded which) from PBMCs. These receptors came from a human donor in good health. Each CDR3 is given with its conserved first and last residue. The D gene is left open where the match is weak. The size field is filled for only some rows; it gives once, few, many or a size class.

clone size: -; D gene: -; J gene: TRBJ2-1; V gene: TRBV5-6; CDR3 protein: CASSPLDSNNEQFF; CDR3 DNA: TGTGCCAGCAGCCCTTTAGACTCAAACAATGAGCAGTTCTTC
clone size: once; D gene: -; J gene: TRBJ2-2; V gene: TRBV10-1; CDR3 protein: CARTRPYTGELFF; CDR3 DNA: TGCGCCCGGACCCGTCCCTACACCGGGGAGCTGTTTTTT
clone size: -; D gene: TRBD2; J gene: TRBJ2-4; V gene: TRBV7-8; CDR3 protein: CASSSGTMLAKNIQYF; CDR3 DNA: TGTGCCAGCAGCTCTGGGACTATGTTAGCCAAAAACATTCAGTACTTC
clone size: -; D gene: -; J gene: TRBJ2-3; V gene: TRBV19; CDR3 protein: CASSIEGITDTQYF; CDR3 DNA: TGTGCCAGTAGTATAGAGGGGATCACAGATACGCAGTATTTT
clone size: -; D gene: -; J gene: TRBJ1-2; V gene: TRBV24-1; CDR3 protein: CATSGPRNYGYTF; CDR3 DNA: TGTGCCACCAGTGGACCAAGAAACTATGGCTACACCTTC
clone size: once; D gene: -; J gene: TRBJ2-5; V gene: TRBV5-1; CDR3 protein: CASSLYSEWETQYF; CDR3 DNA: TGCGCCAGCAGCTTGTATAGCGAGTGGGAGACCCAGTACTTC
clone size: -; D gene: TRBD1; J gene: TRBJ1-5; V gene: TRBV28; CDR3 protein: CASSTGQYSNQPQHF; CDR3 DNA: TGTGCCAGCAGCACGGGACAGTATAGCAATCAGCCCCAGCATTTT
clone size: many; D gene: -; J gene: TRBJ2-5; V gene: TRBV20-1; CDR3 protein: CSARLSQETQYF; CDR3 DNA: TGCAGTGCTAGGTTGAGTCAAGAGACCCAGTACTTC
clone size: many; D gene: -; J gene: TRBJ2-3; V gene: TRBV9; CDR3 protein: CASSVLDTQYF; CDR3 DNA: TGTGCCAGCAGCGTGTTAGATACGCAGTATTTT
clone size: -; D gene: TRBD1; J gene: TRBJ1-2; V gene: TRBV20-1; CDR3 protein: CSARDRTSTPGGYTF; CDR3 DNA: TGCAGTGCCAGGGACAGGACCTCTACCCCGGGTGGCTACACCTTC
clone size: -; D gene: -; J gene: TRBJ1-5; V gene: TRBV20-1; CDR3 protein: CSARQSNQPQHF; CDR3 DNA: TGCAGTGCCCGACAGAGCAATCAGCCCCAGCATTTT
clone size: -; D gene: TRBD2; J gene: TRBJ2-3; V gene: TRBV7-8; CDR3 protein: CASSPSYAGGTDTQYF; CDR3 DNA: TGTGCCAGCAGCCCATCTTATGCGGGGGGCACAGATACGCAGTATTTT
clone size: -; D gene: -; J gene: TRBJ1-4; V gene: TRBV7-2; CDR3 protein: CASSEQGGEKLFF; CDR3 DNA: TGTGCCAGCAGCGAACAGGGTGGCGAAAAACTGTTTTTT
clone size: -; D gene: TRBD2; J gene: TRBJ2-1; V gene: TRBV7-6; CDR3 protein: CASSSRVLAGLNEQFF; CDR3 DNA: TGTGCCAGCAGCTCACGCGTACTAGCGGGCCTCAATGAGCAGTTCTTC
clone size: -; D gene: -; J gene: TRBJ1-2; V gene: TRBV10-3; CDR3 protein: CAISESAGGGYTF; CDR3 DNA: TGTGCCATCAGTGAGTCGGCCGGAGGGGGCTACACCTTC
clone size: many; D gene: TRBD2; J gene: TRBJ2-7; V gene: TRBV20-1; CDR3 protein: CSARRIRLAEEYEQYF; CDR3 DNA: TGCAGTGCTAGGAGAATTAGACTAGCGGAGGAATACGAGCAGTACTTC
clone size: many; D gene: -; J gene: TRBJ1-2; V gene: TRBV4-1; CDR3 protein: CASSPSGSQSYGYTF; CDR3 DNA: TGCGCCAGCAGCCCAAGTGGCAGTCAATCCTATGGCTACACCTTC
clone size: -; D gene: TRBD2; J gene: TRBJ2-3; V gene: TRBV29-1; CDR3 protein: CSVSTSGGASPDTQYF; CDR3 DNA: TGCAGCGTCTCAACTAGCGGGGGGGCAAGTCCAGATACGCAGTATTTT
clone size: -; D gene: TRBD1; J gene: TRBJ2-1; V gene: TRBV5-1; CDR3 protein: CASGLQGSSYSEQFF; CDR3 DNA: TGCGCCAGCGGCCTACAGGGGAGCTCCTACAGTGAGCAGTTCTTC
clone size: once; D gene: -; J gene: TRBJ1-4; V gene: TRBV9; CDR3 protein: CASSATEYNEKLFF; CDR3 DNA: TGTGCCAGCAGCGCAACTGAGTACAATGAAAAACTGTTTTTT
clone size: few; D gene: TRBD1; J gene: TRBJ2-7; V gene: TRBV20-1; CDR3 protein: CSAPDVRTGGSYEQYF; CDR3 DNA: TGCAGTGCTCCTGACGTGAGGACAGGGGGGTCCTACGAGCAGTACTTC
clone size: -; D gene: -; J gene: TRBJ2-7; V gene: TRBV5-4; CDR3 protein: CASTGRGIDEQYF; CDR3 DNA: TGTGCCAGCACCGGCCGGGGGATCGACGAGCAGTACTTC
clone size: -; D gene: TRBD1; J gene: TRBJ2-3; V gene: TRBV24-1; CDR3 protein: CATRARTGGTDTQYF; CDR3 DNA: TGTGCCACCAGGGCCCGGACAGGGGGCACAGATACGCAGTATTTT
clone size: -; D gene: -; J gene: TRBJ1-6; V gene: TRBV12-3/TRBV12-4; CDR3 protein: CASSRLRGSPLHF; CDR3 DNA: TGTGCCAGCAGCAGGCTCCGGGGTTCACCCCTCCACTTT
clone size: -; D gene: -; J gene: TRBJ1-1; V gene: TRBV5-1; CDR3 protein: CASSEIRGQAFF; CDR3 DNA: TGCGCCAGCAGCGAGATCAGGGGACAAGCTTTCTTT
clone size: -; D gene: -; J gene: TRBJ1-1; V gene: TRBV7-6; CDR3 protein: CASSLGCPMNTEAFF; CDR3 DNA: TGTGCCAGCAGCTTAGGATGTCCCATGAACACTGAAGCTTTCTTT
clone size: -; D gene: -; J gene: TRBJ1-2; V gene: TRBV4-3; CDR3 protein: CASSQVRGATNGHTF; CDR3 DNA: TGCGCCAGCAGCCAAGTACGAGGGGCTACGAATGGCCACACCTTC
clone size: -; D gene: -; J gene: TRBJ2-5; V gene: TRBV12-3/TRBV12-4; CDR3 protein: CASSLNRKQETQYF; CDR3 DNA: TGTGCCAGCAGTTTGAACAGAAAACAAGAGACCCAGTACTTC
clone size: -; D gene: -; J gene: TRBJ2-5; V gene: TRBV20-1; CDR3 protein: CSAVRRAGETQYF; CDR3 DNA: TGCAGTGCCGTCCGGAGGGCCGGAGAGACCCAGTACTTC
clone size: few; D gene: -; J gene: TRBJ2-3; V gene: TRBV29-1; CDR3 protein: CSVEDPWTTQYF; CDR3 DNA: TGCAGCGTTGAAGATCCCTGGACAACGCAGTATTTT
clone size: -; D gene: -; J gene: TRBJ2-7; V gene: TRBV7-3; CDR3 protein: CASSAAGIGTYEQYF; CDR3 DNA: TGTGCCAGCAGCGCTGCCGGGATTGGGACCTACGAGCAGTACTTC
clone size: -; D gene: TRBD1; J gene: TRBJ2-4; V gene: TRBV12-3/TRBV12-4; CDR3 protein: CASCYSGQGKNIQYF; CDR3 DNA: TGTGCCAGCTGTTACTCGGGACAGGGGAAAAACATTCAGTACTTC
clone size: few; D gene: -; J gene: TRBJ1-1; V gene: TRBV12-3/TRBV12-4; CDR3 protein: CASSLGGGIGTEAFF; CDR3 DNA: TGTGCCAGCAGTTTAGGGGGAGGAATCGGCACTGAAGCTTTCTTT
clone size: -; D gene: -; J gene: TRBJ2-5; V gene: TRBV7-2; CDR3 protein: CASSLAGASSPQYF; CDR3 DNA: TGTGCCAGCAGCTTAGCGGGGGCTAGTTCCCCCCAGTACTTC
clone size: few; D gene: TRBD1; J gene: TRBJ2-4; V gene: TRBV7-9; CDR3 protein: CASGSPGQSPLAKNIQYF; CDR3 DNA: TGTGCCAGCGGCTCACCGGGACAGTCGCCTTTAGCCAAAAACATTCAGTACTTC